These 19 T cell receptor beta chains share one sample of origin, sequenced in a study of T cell repertoires in cytomegalovirus infection. These receptors have no identified antigens. TCRdb fed the reads into MiXCR, producing one record per CDR3 protein. Of 100,000 to 150,000 distinct CDR3 sequences in the sample, roughly 25% were seen once. The sample consisted of PBMCs, sequenced either directly or after in vitro stimulation (not recorded which). These receptors originate from a human donor in good health (CMV status not recorded). Some clones in this sample may be carry-over from other donors' samples.

This clonotype appeared many times. This chain joins TRBV7-2 and TRBJ2-7; D gene uncertain. V was cut by 1 base and J by 4 bases, with 8 bases left in between. The CDR3 covers 13 residues. CDR1 and CDR2 from the germline V gene are SGHTA and FQGNSA. The CDR3 DNA is TGTGCCAGCAGCTTAGAACCAGGATACGAGCAGTACTTC. Protein: CASSLEPGYEQYF.

The gene calls are TRBV2 and TRBJ1-4; 12 bases match TRBD1. The CDR3 totals 16 residues. CDR1 SNHLY and CDR2 FYNNEI come from the germline V gene. Germline trimming cut 5 bases from V and 4 bases from J; bases unmatched to any gene: 5. The CDR3 sequence is CASSQGQGANNEKLFF. DNA for the CDR3: TGTGCCAGCAGTCAGGGACAGGGGGCGAATAATGAAAAACTGTTTTTT.

The V and J genes are TRBV7-2 and TRBJ2-3; TRBD2 might be the D (5 bases). CDR1 and CDR2 from the germline V gene are SGHTA and FQGNSA. This CDR3 is built from 15 residues. V lost 1 base and J 1 base, leaving 9 bases between the germline ends. CDR3 in DNA: TGTGCCAGCAGCTTAGTAGCGCAGCGCACAGATACGCAGTATTTT. This gives the protein CASSLVAQRTDTQYF.

The chain joins TRBV20-1 to TRBJ2-2; D gene uncertain. Trimming cost V 0 bases and J 7 bases, with 12 bases left between them. The germline V gene encodes CDR1 DFQATT and CDR2 SNEGSKA (reference sequence). The CDR3 is 14 amino acids. The DNA for the CDR3 is TGCAGTGCTAGAGATGCAGGCCGAAACGGGGAGCTGTTTTTT. Protein: CSARDAGRNGELFF.

The chain joins TRBV19 to TRBJ2-1, with D possibly being TRBD2 (6 bases). The length of the CDR3 is 15 residues. V was trimmed by 0 bases and J by 0 bases, leaving 6 bases between them. Germline lookup yields CDR1 LNHDA and CDR2 SQIVND (reference sequence). For the CDR3, the DNA is TGTGCCAGTAGTATAGACGGGAGCTCCTACAATGAGCAGTTCTTC. Its translation is CASSIDGSSYNEQFF.

The chain carries TRBV6-2 or TRBV6-3 and TRBJ2-7; 11 bases map to TRBD2. Germline V gene sequence: CDR1 MNHEY, CDR2 SVGEGT. The CDR3 contains 15 residues. V gave up 7 bases and J gave up 0 bases; unmatched junction bases: 5. As DNA, the CDR3 is TGTGCCAGCATCGTTGGGACTAGCGGCTCCTACGAGCAGTACTTC. It codes for CASIVGTSGSYEQYF.

The chain links TRBV6-2 or TRBV6-3 to TRBJ2-1; 9 bases are a match to TRBD2. After removal of 0 bases from V and 8 bases from J, the junction contained 23 bases not matched to a gene. The germline CDR1 and CDR2 sequences are MNHEY and SVGEGT. The CDR3 sequence is 21 residues long. The CDR3 is CASSYSSSSGTGPISPDEQFF. The CDR3, as DNA: TGTGCCAGCAGTTACTCGTCGTCTAGCGGGACTGGGCCGATATCCCCGGATGAGCAGTTCTTC.

The J gene is TRBJ2-3, the V gene TRBV10-3; D perhaps matches TRBD1 (6 bases). The CDR3 covers 15 residues. Germline V gene sequence: CDR1 ENHRY, CDR2 SYGVKD. Trimming shortened V by 6 bases and J by 0 bases, and 13 bases separated the two germline ends. For the CDR3, the DNA is TGTGCCATCAGAAGACAGGTTTCTAGCACAGATACGCAGTATTTT. Protein product: CAIRRQVSSTDTQYF.

This clonotype has only a few counts. The chain uses TRBV19 and TRBJ2-1; a possible D gene is TRBD2 (6 bases). The germline V gene encodes CDR1 LNHDA and CDR2 SQIVND (reference sequence). The V gene lost 11 bases and the J gene lost 3 bases, with 20 bases spanning the gap. The CDR3 totals 15 residues. The CDR3 spells CASKQGTQNYNEQFF. The CDR3 coding sequence is TGTGCCTCTAAGCAAGGGACTCAGAACTACAATGAGCAGTTCTTC.

A few counts support this clonotype. This chain connects TRBV4-1 to TRBJ1-3; D unclear. The V gene lost 1 base and the J gene lost 4 bases, with 11 bases spanning the gap. The CDR3 spans 15 residues. The germline V gene encodes CDR1 MGHRA and CDR2 YSYEKL. In DNA form, the CDR3 reads TGCGCCAGCAGCCAAGTGTTGTCTGACGGAAACACCATATATTTT. It specifies CASSQVLSDGNTIYF.

This clonotype was seen repeatedly, ten times or more. This chain uses TRBV7-8 with TRBJ2-3; D remains ambiguous. The germline V gene has CDR1 SGHVS and CDR2 FQNEAQ. V gave up 5 bases and J gave up 2 bases, with 8 bases separating them. This CDR3 spans 13 amino acids. DNA for the CDR3: TGTGCCAGCAGCAGCGACTCCACAGATACGCAGTATTTT. This codes for CASSSDSTDTQYF.

The rearrangement joins TRBV27 to TRBJ2-1, with 12 bases fitting TRBD2. This CDR3 has 16 residues. V was clipped by 6 bases and J by 2 bases; unmatched bases: 5. CDR1 and CDR2 from the germline V gene are MNHEY and SMNVEV (reference sequence). Written as DNA, the CDR3 is TGTGCCAGCAGGAGGACTAGCGGGAATACCTACAATGAGCAGTTCTTC. Amino acids: CASRRTSGNTYNEQFF.

This clonotype was seen many times. The chain joins TRBV7-9 to TRBJ1-2; tentative D call: TRBD1 (5 bases). Germline V lookup: CDR1 SEHNR, CDR2 FQNEAQ (reference sequence). The CDR3 runs to 13 residues. The V and J ends lost 5 bases and 6 bases respectively, with 13 bases between them. The CDR3 bases are TGTGCCAGCAGCCGGGACGGAAAAAATGGCTACACCTTC. Translated, it gives CASSRDGKNGYTF. Drawing the rest from reference TRBV7-9 and TRBJ1-2, the complete variable domain is DTGVSQNPRHKITKRGQNVTFRCDPISEHNRLYWYRQTLGQGPEFLTYFQNEAQLEKSRLLSDRFSAERPKGSFSTLEIQRTEQGDSAMYLCASSRDGKNGYTFGSGTRLTVV.

This clonotype has only a few counts. V usage is TRBV20-1 and J usage is TRBJ2-1; D not certain. The CDR3 consists of 12 residues. Trimming removed 4 bases at V and 6 bases at J, with 10 bases between. The germline V gene encodes CDR1 DFQATT and CDR2 SNEGSKA (reference sequence). The CDR3 sequence: CSAIRVGNEQFF. The DNA of the CDR3 is TGCAGTGCTATAAGGGTAGGCAATGAGCAGTTCTTC.

The sample holds many counts of this clonotype. The rearrangement joins TRBV7-2 to TRBJ1-5; no reliable D call. The germline CDR1 and CDR2 sequences are SGHTA and FQGNSA. This CDR3 region has 14 residues. V was shortened by 3 bases and J by 7 bases, with 13 bases between the two germline ends. In DNA form, the CDR3 reads TGTGCCAGCAGCTTCTTTGGGGTACGGCAGCCCCAGCATTTT. Translated, it gives CASSFFGVRQPQHF.

The V call is TRBV12-3 or TRBV12-4, the J call TRBJ2-3, with 10 bases aligning to TRBD2. The J segment lost 2 bases and the V segment lost 2 bases, leaving 7 bases of the junction unmatched. The CDR3 is 17 residues long. DNA of the CDR3: TGTGCCAGCAGTTTAAAACTAGCGGGGCCAATCACAGATACGCAGTATTTT. This translates into CASSLKLAGPITDTQYF.

This clonotype was seen only a few times. This chain links TRBV6-1 with TRBJ2-1; 9 positions agree with TRBD1. Germline lookup yields CDR1 MNHNS and CDR2 SASEGT. CDR3 length: 15 amino acids. The V gene end was trimmed by 5 bases and the J gene end by 6 bases; junction bases not matched to a gene: 8. CDR3 protein: CASSPGTGRSNEQFF. As DNA, the CDR3 is TGTGCCAGCAGTCCCGGGACAGGGAGATCCAATGAGCAGTTCTTC.

This clonotype came up a few times. The CDR3 region has the DNA TGCGCCAGCAGCCAAGAGAGCTATGGTGGGGCGGATACGCAGTATTTT. Translated: CASSQESYGGADTQYF. This rearrangement joins TRBV4-3 to TRBJ2-3; D may be TRBD1 (5 bases). V was pared by 0 bases and J by 6 bases, with 16 bases between. The V gene's germline CDR1 is LGHNA and CDR2 YSLEER. This CDR3 is 16 amino acids long.

This clonotype was counted many times. The chain couples TRBV7-8 to TRBJ2-1, with D tentatively TRBD1 (5 bases). V dropped 4 bases and J dropped 2 bases, with 12 bases sitting between them. Germline V lookup: CDR1 SGHVS, CDR2 FQNEAQ. The CDR3 totals 15 residues. As DNA, the CDR3 is TGTGCCAGCAGCTCACGACAGAAGACCTACAATGAGCAGTTCTTC. Encoded protein: CASSSRQKTYNEQFF.